The text below deals with one T cell receptor (beta chain). Its antigen is not known. CDR1 and CDR2 from the germline V gene are MNHNS and SASEGT. The CDR3 extends over 13 amino acids. Trimming cost V 3 bases and J 1 base, with 6 bases left between them. This specimen belongs to a study of cytomegalovirus exposure and HLA in healthy donors. Regarding the study as a whole: The investigators catalogued 150 to 200 TCR beta chains as cytomegalovirus-associated.

Sequencing was performed with immunoSEQ multiplex PCR; in TCRdb, only in-frame clones are kept and a portion is missing. The data hold hundreds of thousands of clones, with approximately 90% observed a single time. The material sequenced was PBMCs. This sequence was found in a woman aged 18-29 years in good health and CMV-seronegative. This rearrangement joins TRBV6-1 to TRBJ1-1; tentatively, D is TRBD1 (5 bases). The chain's CDR3 is CASSDRENTEAFF. The CDR3 DNA is TGTGCCAGCAGTGACAGGGAGAACACTGAAGCTTTCTTT.